This note documents a single T cell receptor (beta chain) sequence. The antigen is undetermined. The source of the sample is a study of beta chain features in type 1 diabetes. The CDR3 extends over 16 amino acids. Germline CDR1 and CDR2: SGHRS and YFSETQ. J was trimmed by 4 bases and V by 2 bases; bases with no gene match: 6. General study results and limits: Insertions at VDJ junctions were less frequent in type 1 diabetes patients. These patients also deleted more nucleotides at the same junctions. Reads derived from cDNA could over-represent cells showing high TCR expression.

Every isolated RNA sample was fully reverse transcribed, so sequencing captured expressed TCRB transcripts. The repertoire was sequenced with immunoSEQ multiplex PCR; TCRdb's copy has only in-frame clones and lacks some. The sample includes tens of thousands of clones, roughly 60% of them seen just once. The sequence was obtained from a woman younger than 35 in good health. The sequencing sample was made of Tregs from blood. The V call is TRBV5-1, the J call TRBJ2-2, with 9 bases identical to TRBD2. The CDR3 bases are TGCGCCAGCAGCTTCCTAGCGGGAAGGGGCACCGGGGAGCTGTTTTTT. It specifies CASSFLAGRGTGELFF. Combining the CDR3 with reference TRBV5-1 and TRBJ2-2 gives the whole variable domain KAGVTQTPRYLIKTRGQQVTLSCSPISGHRSVSWYQQTPGQGLQFLFEYFSETQRNKGNFPGRFSGRQFSNSRSEMNVSTLELGDSALYLCASSFLAGRGTGELFFGEGSRLTVL.